This record looks at one TCR beta chain sequence and its context. This entry belongs to a study of blood T cell repertoires in COVID-19. V lost 4 bases and J 7 bases, leaving 9 bases between the germline ends. Germline V CDR1 and CDR2: SEHNR, FQNEAQ (reference sequence). The CDR3 runs to 12 residues. How the authors handled the data: Amplification with reference gene primers provided the estimates of nucleated cell counts. Libraries were prepared by immunoSEQ multiplex PCR; TCRdb keeps only in-frame clonotypes and omits some of them. Clone size and V and J calls were adopted from that table, with D and trimming inferred from the DNA. Of roughly 200,000 clones listed, over 75% are singletons.

The chain has TRBV7-9 and TRBJ2-3, with D unresolved. This clonotype originated in a woman aged 80 or over with active or convalescent COVID-19. The source material was peripheral blood. As DNA, the CDR3 is TGTGCCAGCAGCTCTAACTCTTATACGCAGTATTTT. It is translated as CASSSNSYTQYF.